This T cell receptor (beta chain) was captured in a study of cytomegalovirus exposure and HLA in healthy donors. Study overall: Earlier work reported approximately 110 million unique TCR beta sequences from approximately 180 million T cells.

With 60 Vbeta and 13 Jbeta primers, the PCR was carried out. Sequencing was performed with immunoSEQ multiplex PCR; in TCRdb, only in-frame clones are kept and a portion is missing. Among about 150,000 clones listed, 70% to 80% were seen once. This CDR3 has 14 amino acids. Looked up from germline, CDR1 is MNHEY and CDR2 is SVGAGI. The V and J ends lost 6 bases and 5 bases, in that order; junction bases with no gene match: 6. The receptor comes from a man aged 25-40 years in good health and CMV-seropositive. The chain has TRBV6-5 and TRBJ1-2; 10 bases are shared with TRBD1. Input material: PBMCs. This chain's CDR3 is CASSRDRGQYGYTF. CDR3 nucleotides: TGTGCCAGCAGCCGGGACAGGGGTCAATATGGCTACACCTTC.